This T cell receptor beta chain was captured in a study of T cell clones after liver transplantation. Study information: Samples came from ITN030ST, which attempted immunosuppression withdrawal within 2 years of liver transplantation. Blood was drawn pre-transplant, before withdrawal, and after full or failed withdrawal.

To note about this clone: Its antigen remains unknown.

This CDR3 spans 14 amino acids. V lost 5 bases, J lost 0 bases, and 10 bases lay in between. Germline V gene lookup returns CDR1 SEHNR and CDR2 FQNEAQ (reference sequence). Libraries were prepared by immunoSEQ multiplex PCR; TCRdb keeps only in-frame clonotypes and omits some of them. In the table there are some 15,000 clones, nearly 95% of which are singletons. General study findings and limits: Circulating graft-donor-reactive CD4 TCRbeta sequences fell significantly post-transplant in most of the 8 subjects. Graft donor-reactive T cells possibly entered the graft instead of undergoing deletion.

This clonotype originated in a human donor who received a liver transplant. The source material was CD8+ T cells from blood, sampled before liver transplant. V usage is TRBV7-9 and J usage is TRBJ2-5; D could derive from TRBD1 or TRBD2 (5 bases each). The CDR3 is CASSPGRYQETQYF. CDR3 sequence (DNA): TGTGCCAGCAGCCCGGGACGGTACCAAGAGACCCAGTACTTC.